The 26 T cell receptor beta chains given below trace back to one sample, sequenced in a study of T cell responses to AZD1222 COVID-19 vaccine. Clones were sequenced by immunoSEQ multiplex PCR, and TCRdb holds only the in-frame ones, with some missing. Of roughly 110,000 clones listed, approximately 90% are singletons. This sample comprised peripheral blood, obtained on day 0 of AZD1222 vaccination. These receptors were obtained from an adult in good health.

CDR3 protein: CASSSQTGGTDTQYF. The CDR3 region has the DNA TGTGCCAGCAGCTCTCAGACAGGGGGTACAGATACGCAGTATTTT. This sequence joins TRBV5-4 and TRBJ2-3; TRBD1 matches 9 bases. Germline CDR1 SGHNT, CDR2 YYREEE (reference sequence). The CDR3 totals 15 residues. V dropped 3 bases and J dropped 3; count of bases not matched to a gene: 5.

The chain is built from TRBV6-4 and TRBJ1-2; D is perhaps TRBD1 (6 bases). The CDR3 spans 17 residues. The V end was cut by 3 bases, the J end by 3 bases, with 20 bases between. Germline lookup yields CDR1 MRHNA and CDR2 SNTAGT. The CDR3 DNA is TGTGCCAGCAGTGATCAGTCGGGGGGGCTCAACTACTATGGCTACACCTTC. This sequence encodes CASSDQSGGLNYYGYTF.

The V call is TRBV5-1, the J call TRBJ2-3; 7 nucleotides agree with TRBD2. Germline CDR1 reads SGHRS; CDR2 reads YFSETQ. V lost 0 bases, J lost 6 bases, and 1 base stayed unmatched. The CDR3 sequence is 13 residues long. CDR3 sequence reads: CASSLAGGDTQYF. In DNA, the CDR3 is TGCGCCAGCAGCTTGGCCGGGGGGGATACGCAGTATTTT.

The rearrangement links TRBV5-6 to TRBJ2-7; the D gene is possibly TRBD2 (7 bases). The germline gives CDR1 SGHDT, CDR2 YYEEEE. Trimming cost V 1 base and J 2 bases, with 13 bases left between them. There are 15 residues in the CDR3. The DNA of the CDR3 is TGTGCCAGCAGCTTGAGTGGGGGGGCCCCCTACGAGCAGTACTTC. Translating it yields CASSLSGGAPYEQYF.

This chain joins TRBV7-2 and TRBJ1-1; TRBD1 might be the D (5 bases). Germline-derived CDR1 and CDR2 are SGHTA and FQGNSA. The germline V and J ends were trimmed by 3 bases and 1 base, with 12 bases remaining between them. This CDR3 region has 15 residues. The CDR3 sequence is CASSLWGGTNTEAFF. The CDR3 nucleotides read TGTGCCAGCAGCTTGTGGGGGGGGACGAACACTGAAGCTTTCTTT.

The rearrangement links TRBV6-5 to TRBJ1-1; no reliable D call. Germline V gene data show CDR1 as MNHEY and CDR2 as SVGAGI. Trimming took 0 bases from V and 0 from J, leaving 2 bases between them. CDR3 length: 13 residues. The CDR3 sequence: CASSYSLNTEAFF. The CDR3 coding sequence is TGTGCCAGCAGTTACTCGTTGAACACTGAAGCTTTCTTT.

The chain joins TRBV5-1 to TRBJ2-7, with D perhaps being TRBD1 or TRBD2 (5 bases each). The germline CDR1 and CDR2 sequences are SGHRS and YFSETQ. The CDR3 covers 14 residues. V gave up 4 bases and J gave up 4 bases, with 15 bases separating them. The CDR3 DNA follows: TGCGCCAGCAGCCCCCGGGACGGAAGATACGAGCAGTACTTC. Translation: CASSPRDGRYEQYF.

The genes are TRBV6-5 and TRBJ2-7, with D tentatively TRBD1 (7 bases). Germline V gives CDR1 MNHEY, CDR2 SVGAGI. V lost 0 bases, J lost 4 bases, and 13 bases lay in between. CDR3 length: 15 amino acids. CDR3 sequence reads: CASSYSPGGLYEQYF. Here the CDR3 DNA reads TGTGCCAGCAGTTACTCGCCAGGGGGGTTGTACGAGCAGTACTTC.

This clone was seen a single time. The chain couples TRBV7-6 to TRBJ2-5; TRBD2 agrees at 10 bases. Germline loops: CDR1 SGHVS, CDR2 FNYEAQ. V shed 1 base and J 5 bases; nucleotides not matched to a gene: 7. The CDR3 has 16 residues. Here the CDR3 DNA reads TGTGCCAGCAGCTTAGGCAGCGGGGGGGCCCAGGAGACCCAGTACTTC. Translating it yields CASSLGSGGAQETQYF.

The chain couples TRBV4-3 to TRBJ1-1; tentatively, D is TRBD1 (5 bases). Trimming removed 0 bases from V and 10 bases from J, with 15 bases in between. The CDR3 is 14 amino acids. Germline V gene sequence: CDR1 LGHNA, CDR2 YSLEER. The CDR3 nucleotides read TGCGCCAGCAGCCAAGAATTAAACAGGCATGGAGCTTTCTTT. Amino acid sequence: CASSQELNRHGAFF.

The chain uses TRBV5-1 and TRBJ1-1; D might be TRBD1 (6 bases). CDR3 length: 15 residues. Germline loops: CDR1 SGHRS, CDR2 YFSETQ. Trimming took 0 bases from V and 0 from J, leaving 9 bases between them. CDR3 residues: CASSLVRGMNTEAFF. The CDR3 region has the DNA TGCGCCAGCAGCTTGGTCAGGGGAATGAACACTGAAGCTTTCTTT.

The genes are TRBV15 and TRBJ1-2; 7 nucleotides match TRBD1. The CDR3 has 15 amino acids. Looked up from germline, CDR1 is LNHNV and CDR2 is YYDKDF (reference sequence). The ends lost 5 bases at V and 7 bases at J; junction bases unmatched: 13. This CDR3 reads CATSGPPTGSGGYTF. CDR3 in DNA: TGTGCCACCAGCGGACCTCCGACAGGGTCAGGTGGCTACACCTTC.

The J gene is TRBJ1-2, the V gene TRBV13, with a weak D call TRBD1 (5 bases). The CDR3 extends over 13 amino acids. With 7 bases removed from V and 8 bases from J, the gap between germline ends came to 17 bases. From germline, CDR1 is PRHDT and CDR2 FYEKMQ (reference sequence). The CDR3 is CASTPAGLGGYTF. For the CDR3, the DNA is TGTGCCAGCACCCCGGCGGGGCTTGGCGGCTACACCTTC.

Here the CDR3 reads CSVIPFPRSTEAFF. CDR3 in DNA: TGCAGCGTTATCCCTTTCCCCCGGAGCACTGAAGCTTTCTTT. V gene TRBV29-1 combines with J gene TRBJ1-1; D remains unclear. The CDR3 is 14 amino acids. V was shortened by 5 bases and J by 4 bases, with 17 bases between the two germline ends. The germline V gene encodes CDR1 SQVTM and CDR2 ANQGSEA.

The chain combines TRBV10-3 with TRBJ2-7, with 7 bases aligning to TRBD2. V lost 6 bases to trimming and J lost 6 bases; unmatched junction nucleotides: 20. CDR3 size: 17 residues. Per the germline V gene, CDR1 is ENHRY and CDR2 is SYGVKD. The CDR3, as DNA: TGTGCCATCAGATCCACGTCTGCGGGGGTTACTGGTGGCGAGCAGTACTTC. It encodes CAIRSTSAGVTGGEQYF.

The chain has TRBV18 and TRBJ1-1, with D unclear. Deletions cut 3 bases from V and 4 bases from J, with 15 bases between. The CDR3 has 15 residues. Germline CDR1 KGHSH, CDR2 LQKENI. In DNA form, the CDR3 reads TGTGCCAGCTCACCGACTATCAGTGGCGGCACTGAAGCTTTCTTT. It yields the protein CASSPTISGGTEAFF.

This sequence joins TRBV6-5 and TRBJ2-1; 7 positions agree with TRBD1. The CDR3 contains 14 residues. V lost 0 bases and J lost 10; bases outside the gene matches: 6. Per germline, CDR1 MNHEY and CDR2 SVGAGI. The CDR3 bases are TGTGCCAGCAGTTACTCGGTCAGGGACAGCGAGCAGTTCTTC. Protein: CASSYSVRDSEQFF.

The V call is TRBV10-3, the J call TRBJ2-7; 7 bases line up with TRBD1. This CDR3 comprises 16 residues. Looked up from germline, CDR1 is ENHRY and CDR2 is SYGVKD. V was clipped by 3 bases and J by 0 bases; unmatched bases: 8. The CDR3 DNA reads TGTGCCATCAGTGACCCAGGGGGTCTTAGCTCCTACGAGCAGTACTTC. It yields the protein CAISDPGGLSSYEQYF.

The rearrangement joins TRBV19 to TRBJ1-6; 7 bases map to TRBD1. The junction had 3 bases not matched to a gene; V was cut back by 6 bases and J by 7 bases. CDR3 size: 13 residues. Per germline, CDR1 LNHDA and CDR2 SQIVND (reference sequence). The CDR3, as DNA: TGTGCCAGTAGCCCGGGACAGAATTCACCCCTCCACTTT. Translation: CASSPGQNSPLHF.

The chain uses TRBV24-1 and TRBJ1-2, with D perhaps matching TRBD1 (6 bases). The V gene's germline CDR1 is KGHDR and CDR2 SFDVKD. This CDR3 contains 13 residues. V gave up 3 bases and J gave up 4 bases, with 8 bases separating them. The CDR3 here is CATSDTGRYGYTF. The CDR3 DNA follows: TGTGCCACCAGTGATACAGGGCGCTATGGCTACACCTTC.

CDR3 nucleotides: TGTGCCAGCAGTGAATATTTAGGCCAGGGGGAGACCCAGTACTTC. Translation gives CASSEYLGQGETQYF. The V call is TRBV25-1, the J call TRBJ2-5, with D perhaps TRBD1 (6 bases). The CDR3 is 15 residues long. V shed 0 bases and J shed 5 bases, with 13 bases lying between them. Germline CDR1 is MGHDK and CDR2 is SYGVNS.

The chain links TRBV2 to TRBJ2-2; no definite D call. CDR3 size: 14 residues. Germline V gene sequence: CDR1 SNHLY, CDR2 FYNNEI. V shed 7 bases and J shed 1 base, with 10 bases lying between them. The DNA for the CDR3 is TGTGCCAGCACCCGAATCAAGAACACCGGGGAGCTGTTTTTT. Translated, it gives CASTRIKNTGELFF.

The V call is TRBV7-2, the J call TRBJ2-1; 8 nucleotides agree with TRBD2. This CDR3 has 14 residues. The V gene's germline CDR1 is SGHTA and CDR2 FQGNSA. V lost 5 bases to trimming and J lost 4 bases; unmatched junction nucleotides: 4. DNA for the CDR3: TGTGCCAGCAGCCTGCAGCGGGGGTACAATGAGCAGTTCTTC. This encodes CASSLQRGYNEQFF.

The chain recombines TRBV30 with TRBJ1-2; TRBD1 is a possible D gene (5 bases). Germline CDR1 GTSNPN, CDR2 SVGIG (reference sequence). CDR3 length: 13 residues. V dropped 4 bases and J dropped 2 bases, with 11 bases sitting between them. DNA of the CDR3: TGTGCCTGGAAACCGGGACCGAACTATGGCTACACCTTC. Its translation: CAWKPGPNYGYTF.

Note on this clone: At the DNA level, this CDR3 is encoded by other sequences in the same sample as well. V gene TRBV19 combines with J gene TRBJ1-5; 8 nucleotides match TRBD1. Germline CDR1 is LNHDA and CDR2 is SQIVND (reference sequence). The length of the CDR3 is 14 residues. The junction had 3 bases not matched to a gene; V was cut back by 6 bases and J by 2 bases. The CDR3 loop reads CASSATGGNQPQHF. DNA for the CDR3: TGTGCCAGTAGCGCGACAGGGGGCAATCAGCCCCAGCATTTT.

V is TRBV3-1 (or the pseudogene TRBV3-2) and J is TRBJ2-5, with 11 bases identical to TRBD2. The trim removed 1 base at V and 2 bases at J, leaving 3 bases unmatched. There are 16 residues in the CDR3. CDR1 is LGHDT and CDR2 is YNNKEL in the germline V gene (reference sequence). The CDR3 DNA reads TGTGCCAGCAGCCAAGCTAGCGGGGGGCGTCAAGAGACCCAGTACTTC. Amino acid sequence: CASSQASGGRQETQYF.